One and the same sample provided the 28 T cell receptor beta chains below, sequenced in a study of technical replicates of blood from a few donors. Method: immunoSEQ multiplex PCR; TCRdb's copy keeps in-frame clones and lacks some. The sample has about 95,000 clones, roughly 95% seen once. What was sequenced was T cells isolated from PBMCs. These TCRs come from a human donor in good health.

The V and J genes are TRBV28 and TRBJ2-5; D possibly corresponds to TRBD1 (7 bases). V lost 3 bases, J lost 2 bases, and 22 bases lay in between. This CDR3 has 18 amino acids. Germline V gene data show CDR1 as MDHEN and CDR2 as SYDVKM. CDR3 nucleotide sequence: TGTGCCAGCAGTTTTCACCGCGGGACAGCGAGCCCACAAGAGACCCAGTACTTC. Translated, it gives CASSFHRGTASPQETQYF.

The chain is built from TRBV19 and TRBJ2-1; 7 nucleotides match TRBD2. The CDR3 has 14 amino acids. The germline CDR1 and CDR2 sequences are LNHDA and SQIVND (reference sequence). Trimming at V came to 4 bases and at J to 7 bases, leaving 7 bases not matched to a gene. This chain's CDR3 is CASSRPGGPNEQFF. The CDR3 DNA follows: TGTGCCAGTAGTAGACCGGGAGGACCTAATGAGCAGTTCTTC.

The chain links TRBV4-3 to TRBJ1-3, with D uncertain. Germline loops: CDR1 LGHNA, CDR2 YSLEER. Trimming pared 0 bases from V and 0 bases from J, leaving 18 bases between. This CDR3 region has 19 residues. The chain's CDR3 is CASSQEWRGADHSGNTIYF. For the CDR3, the DNA is TGCGCCAGCAGCCAAGAATGGCGTGGAGCGGACCACTCTGGAAACACCATATATTTT.

This clone occurred a few times. The chain carries TRBV27 and TRBJ2-7; TRBD2 matches at 7 bases. Trimming removed 2 bases from V and 4 bases from J; junction bases left unmatched: 2. The CDR3 totals 13 residues. Germline loops: CDR1 MNHEY, CDR2 SMNVEV (reference sequence). CDR3 sequence reads: CASSLGGGYEQYF. The CDR3 DNA reads TGTGCCAGCAGTTTAGGGGGAGGGTACGAGCAGTACTTC.

This rearrangement joins TRBV29-1 to TRBJ2-1, with 7 bases identical to TRBD2. J gave up 8 bases and V 3 bases, and 7 bases lay outside the gene matches. The CDR3 length is 13 residues. Germline CDR1 is SQVTM and CDR2 is ANQGSEA. In DNA, the CDR3 is TGCAGCGTTGATTGGCGGGAGTTCTATGAGCAGTTCTTC. Its translation: CSVDWREFYEQFF.

The genes are TRBV10-3 and TRBJ2-7, with D uncertain. CDR1 and CDR2 from the germline V gene are ENHRY and SYGVKD. Trimming took 3 bases from V and 1 from J, leaving 4 bases between them. The CDR3 runs to 12 residues. The CDR3 region is CAISDVSYEQYF. The CDR3 DNA reads TGTGCCATCAGTGACGTTTCCTACGAGCAGTACTTC.

The chain is built from TRBV5-4 and TRBJ1-1; D ambiguous. V lost 2 bases and J lost 4, with 6 bases in between. This CDR3 is built from 12 residues. CDR1 and CDR2 (germline): SGHNT, YYREEE (reference sequence). The CDR3 reads CASSFPLTEAFF. Here the CDR3 DNA reads TGTGCCAGCAGCTTTCCCCTCACTGAAGCTTTCTTT.

This clone was observed once. This sequence joins TRBV12-5 and TRBJ1-5, with TRBD1 matching over 8 bases. The trim removed 3 bases at V and 5 bases at J, leaving 3 bases unmatched. The CDR3 loop spans 14 amino acids. CDR1 is LGHNT and CDR2 is FRNRAP in the germline V gene. The CDR3 nucleotides read TGTGCTAGTGGTTTAGGACAGGGTTATCAGCCCCAGCATTTT. Encoded protein: CASGLGQGYQPQHF.

This chain joins TRBV7-2 and TRBJ2-5; tentatively, D is TRBD2 (7 bases). V gave up 1 base and J gave up 2 bases, with 11 bases separating them. There are 15 residues in the CDR3. Germline values: CDR1 SGHTA, CDR2 FQGNSA. The CDR3 region is CASSLGGGLQETQYF. CDR3 DNA sequence: TGTGCCAGCAGCTTAGGAGGGGGACTACAAGAGACCCAGTACTTC. The variable domain in full, completed from reference TRBV7-2 and TRBJ2-5, reads GAGVSQSPSNKVTEKGKDVELRCDPISGHTALYWYRQSLGQGLEFLIYFQGNSAPDKSGLPSDRFSAERTGGSVSTLTIQRTQQEDSAVYLCASSLGGGLQETQYFGPGTRLLVL.

The rearrangement links TRBV9 to TRBJ2-7; TRBD1 is a possible D gene (6 bases). Trimming removed 2 bases at V and 2 bases at J, with 14 bases between. The CDR3 is made up of 15 amino acids. The germline V gene has CDR1 SGDLS and CDR2 YYNGEE. The CDR3 DNA reads as TGTGCCAGCAGCGTTTCACAGGGATTCGCCTACGAGCAGTACTTC. Protein: CASSVSQGFAYEQYF.

J is TRBJ2-1 and V is TRBV18; the D gene is possibly TRBD1 (6 bases). CDR3 length: 12 residues. In germline, CDR1 is KGHSH, CDR2 LQKENI. This CDR3 reads CTAGVAYNEQFF. DNA for the CDR3: TGTACGGCAGGGGTCGCCTACAATGAGCAGTTCTTC.

This chain joins TRBV10-1 and TRBJ2-2; 7 nucleotides align to TRBD1. In germline, CDR1 is WNHNN, CDR2 SYGVQD (reference sequence). This CDR3 is built from 19 residues. The V gene end was trimmed by 5 bases and the J gene end by 1 base; junction bases not matched to a gene: 16. Here the CDR3 DNA reads TGCGCCAGCAGTCCCCGTTATCGGACCGGGACAGAGAACACCGGGGAGCTGTTTTTT. Protein product: CASSPRYRTGTENTGELFF.

This sequence joins TRBV29-1 and TRBJ1-2, with 10 bases identical to TRBD1. The CDR3 has 13 residues. Germline CDR1 and CDR2: SQVTM and ANQGSEA. V was pared by 6 bases and J by 2 bases, with 3 bases of the junction left unmatched. The CDR3 is CSVRTGGNYGYTF. The CDR3 DNA reads TGCAGCGTCCGGACAGGGGGAAACTATGGCTACACCTTC.

The V and J genes are TRBV9 and TRBJ2-1; D not certain. CDR3 length equals 15 residues. CDR1 and CDR2 from the germline V gene are SGDLS and YYNGEE. Trimming pared 0 bases from V and 0 bases from J, leaving 7 bases between. This CDR3 is CASSVGARSYNEQFF. DNA of the CDR3: TGTGCCAGCAGCGTAGGGGCCCGCTCCTACAATGAGCAGTTCTTC.

V and J are TRBV6-5 and TRBJ1-5; 9 bases match TRBD1. CDR1 and CDR2 from the germline V gene are MNHEY and SVGAGI. CDR3 size: 14 residues. V was pared by 6 bases and J by 6 bases, with 6 bases of the junction left unmatched. The CDR3 is CASRPTGGAQPQHF. CDR3 nucleotides: TGTGCCAGCAGACCGACAGGGGGTGCTCAGCCCCAGCATTTT.

This chain joins TRBV27 and TRBJ2-4; tentatively, D is TRBD1 (5 bases). The CDR3 contains 16 residues. Germline CDR1 MNHEY, CDR2 SMNVEV (reference sequence). Deletions cut 7 bases from V and 0 bases from J, with 16 bases between. The CDR3 loop is CASTPGYRLAKNIQYF. For the CDR3, the DNA is TGTGCCAGCACTCCTGGCTACAGGCTAGCCAAAAACATTCAGTACTTC.

The chain carries TRBV10-3 and TRBJ1-5; D perhaps matches TRBD1 (5 bases). The CDR3 is 15 amino acids. V was cut by 2 bases and J by 0 bases, with 8 bases left in between. CDR1 and CDR2 from the germline V gene are ENHRY and SYGVKD. CDR3 bases: TGTGCCATCAGTGAGGCAGACAGTAGCAATCAGCCCCAGCATTTT. Amino acid sequence: CAISEADSSNQPQHF.

In this sample, this clone turned up a few times. The chain combines TRBV2 with TRBJ2-7, with TRBD1 as a possible D gene (5 bases). The CDR3 contains 11 residues. Trimming pared 3 bases from V and 5 bases from J, leaving 5 bases between. The germline V gene has CDR1 SNHLY and CDR2 FYNNEI. DNA for the CDR3: TGTGCCAGCAGTGACAGGGACGAGCAGTACTTC. Protein sequence: CASSDRDEQYF. The variable domain in full, completed from reference TRBV2 and TRBJ2-7, reads EPEVTQTPSHQVTQMGQEVILRCVPISNHLYFYWYRQILGQKVEFLVSFYNNEISEKSEIFDDQFSVERPDGSNFTLKIRSTKLEDSAMYFCASSDRDEQYFGPGTRLTVT.

The V call is TRBV7-9, the J call TRBJ2-2; 14 bases are shared with TRBD2. The CDR3 extends over 17 amino acids. Germline V gene data show CDR1 as SEHNR and CDR2 as FQNEAQ (reference sequence). Trimming took 5 bases from V and 4 from J; bases not matched to a gene: 6. Here the CDR3 DNA reads TGTGCCAGCAGCGGGACTAGCGGGAGATTGGGCACCGGGGAGCTGTTTTTT. Translating gives CASSGTSGRLGTGELFF. Looking up the rest from reference TRBV7-9 and TRBJ2-2 gives the full variable domain: DTGVSQNPRHKITKRGQNVTFRCDPISEHNRLYWYRQTLGQGPEFLTYFQNEAQLEKSRLLSDRFSAERPKGSFSTLEIQRTEQGDSAMYLCASSGTSGRLGTGELFFGEGSRLTVL.

V and J are TRBV27 and TRBJ2-2, with 10 bases identical to TRBD2. Germline trimming cut 6 bases from V and 7 bases from J; bases unmatched to any gene: 11. CDR3 length: 16 residues. Germline loops: CDR1 MNHEY, CDR2 SMNVEV (reference sequence). The CDR3 spells CASRQTSGIFNGELFF. DNA of the CDR3: TGTGCCAGCAGGCAAACTAGCGGGATATTTAACGGGGAGCTGTTTTTT.

V and J are TRBV7-6 and TRBJ1-1; D is uncertain. In germline, CDR1 is SGHVS, CDR2 FNYEAQ. This CDR3 is 13 amino acids long. The V end was cut by 6 bases, the J end by 2 bases, with 10 bases between. CDR3 sequence (DNA): TGTGCCAGCAGATACGAGACTAACACTGAAGCTTTCTTT. Protein product: CASRYETNTEAFF. Full variable domain (outside the CDR3, taken from reference TRBV7-6 and TRBJ1-1): GAGVSQSPRYKVTKRGQDVALRCDPISGHVSLYWYRQALGQGPEFLTYFNYEAQQDKSGLPNDRFSAERPEGSISTLTIQRTEQRDSAMYRCASRYETNTEAFFGQGTRLTVV.

This clone was picked up one time. The chain has TRBV20-1 and TRBJ2-7; TRBD2 might be the D (5 bases). From germline, CDR1 is DFQATT and CDR2 SNEGSKA (reference sequence). The CDR3 covers 11 residues. V shed 6 bases and J shed 4 bases, with 10 bases lying between them. CDR3 in DNA: TGCAGTGCGAACCCGGGATACGAGCAGTACTTC. Translating it yields CSANPGYEQYF.

Note on this clone: Compared with germline, one end of the junction differs, possibly owing to a read error. The V and J genes are TRBV4-2 and TRBJ2-5; 8 nucleotides line up with TRBD2. Germline V gives CDR1 LGHNA, CDR2 YNFKEQ. The CDR3 covers 14 residues. The CDR3 DNA sequence: TGTGCCAGCAGCCAAGGGACTAGCCAAGGGACCCAGTACTTC. Protein sequence: CASSQGTSQGTQYF.

This chain uses TRBV30 with TRBJ2-3, with 9 bases matching TRBD2. J was trimmed by 5 bases and V by 2 bases; bases with no gene match: 8. This CDR3 has 15 amino acids. Germline CDR1 is GTSNPN and CDR2 is SVGIG (reference sequence). CDR3: CAWSMPSGILDTQYF. CDR3 bases: TGTGCCTGGAGTATGCCTAGCGGGATTTTAGATACGCAGTATTTT.

The chain combines TRBV7-9 with TRBJ1-1; D call uncertain. V gave up 5 bases and J gave up 5 bases, with 12 bases separating them. Germline CDR1 is SEHNR and CDR2 is FQNEAQ (reference sequence). CDR3 length: 13 amino acids. The CDR3 DNA is TGTGCCAGCAGCCTCCCGCCAGAAACTGAAGCTTTCTTT. This translates into CASSLPPETEAFF.

V usage is TRBV28 and J usage is TRBJ1-2, with D unresolved. V was cut by 6 bases and J by 6 bases, with 14 bases left in between. This CDR3 is 13 amino acids long. Germline CDR1 is MDHEN and CDR2 is SYDVKM. CDR3 sequence: CASRLGRTDGYTF. DNA of the CDR3: TGTGCCAGCAGGCTTGGGCGAACCGATGGCTACACCTTC.

The V call is TRBV2, the J call TRBJ2-7; 14 bases line up with TRBD2. This CDR3 has 15 residues. Germline loops: CDR1 SNHLY, CDR2 FYNNEI. Unmatched junction bases numbered 5, after V lost 4 bases and J lost 6 bases. CDR3 in amino acids: CASSARGLAGGEQYF. DNA of the CDR3: TGTGCCAGCAGTGCCCGAGGACTAGCGGGAGGCGAGCAGTACTTC. Full variable domain (rest looked up from reference TRBV2 and TRBJ2-7): EPEVTQTPSHQVTQMGQEVILRCVPISNHLYFYWYRQILGQKVEFLVSFYNNEISEKSEIFDDQFSVERPDGSNFTLKIRSTKLEDSAMYFCASSARGLAGGEQYFGPGTRLTVT.

The chain joins TRBV19 to TRBJ1-1; TRBD1 is a possible D gene (5 bases). Germline V gene data show CDR1 as LNHDA and CDR2 as SQIVND (reference sequence). The germline V and J ends were trimmed by 4 bases and 0 bases, with 18 bases remaining between them. This CDR3 has 17 residues. CDR3 region: CASSSGVGEPMNTEAFF. The CDR3 region has the DNA TGTGCCAGTAGTAGCGGGGTAGGGGAGCCTATGAACACTGAAGCTTTCTTT. Filled out from reference TRBV19 and TRBJ1-1, the complete variable domain reads DGGITQSPKYLFRKEGQNVTLSCEQNLNHDAMYWYRQDPGQGLRLIYYSQIVNDFQKGDIAEGYSVSREKKESFPLTVTSAQKNPTAFYLCASSSGVGEPMNTEAFFGQGTRLTVV.